The clone carrying this T cell receptor beta chain has a handful of counts. Its antigen is still unknown. This entry is derived from a study of T-cell reconstitution after alpha-beta-depleted transplantation in children. Study-level findings and limits: Newly produced T cells mostly accounted for T-cell counts and diversity one year post-transplant. Expanded clones from the graft, numbering several hundred, reportedly supplied alpha-beta T cells about two months after transplant.

CDR1 is MNHEY, CDR2 SVGEGT, per germline. With 0 bases clipped from V and 2 bases from J, the junction kept 6 bases outside the gene matches. This CDR3 contains 17 residues. Unique molecular identifiers were used to barcode this TCRbeta library. Using its own MiXCR run on the PCR reads, TCRdb lists one record per CDR3 protein. The data contain about 980,000 distinct CDR3 sequences, about 29% of them singletons. The source of this sequence is a boy younger than two who had a stem cell transplant for SCID, so the T cells may come from the graft donor. Sequencing was performed on PBMCs, mostly from graft donor cells, taken 360 days after TCRalphabeta/CD19-depleted stem cell transplant. The J gene is TRBJ2-7, the V gene TRBV6-2 or TRBV6-3, with TRBD1 matching over 11 bases. This CDR3 is CASSYSIRGQGAYEQYF. The CDR3 DNA follows: TGTGCCAGCAGTTACTCGATTCGGGGACAGGGGGCCTACGAGCAGTACTTC.